This TCR beta chain comes out of a study of blood T cells in healthy people across ages. A second PCR of 7 to 11 cycles used a sample-barcoded 5' primer and a J-beta primer mix. TCRdb re-called the 5' RACE reads with MiXCR, one entry per CDR3 protein. Of about 1.7 million distinct CDR3 sequences detected, roughly 27% appear once; the ten largest clones hold about 7.7%. In germline, CDR1 is SGHTA, CDR2 FQGNSA. Deletions cut 2 bases from V and 7 bases from J, with 6 bases between. This CDR3 comprises 11 residues. Findings and limits, study-wide: A roughly linear fall in TCR beta diversity per million T cells was seen with increasing age.

Note on this clonotype: The target antigen is unknown.

This TCR was recovered from a woman aged 30 to 39 in good health. Sequencing was done on a sample of blood. The chain recombines TRBV7-2 with TRBJ2-7; no reliable D call. CDR3 amino acids: CASSLKQEQYF. As DNA, the CDR3 is TGTGCCAGCAGCTTAAAACAGGAGCAGTACTTC.